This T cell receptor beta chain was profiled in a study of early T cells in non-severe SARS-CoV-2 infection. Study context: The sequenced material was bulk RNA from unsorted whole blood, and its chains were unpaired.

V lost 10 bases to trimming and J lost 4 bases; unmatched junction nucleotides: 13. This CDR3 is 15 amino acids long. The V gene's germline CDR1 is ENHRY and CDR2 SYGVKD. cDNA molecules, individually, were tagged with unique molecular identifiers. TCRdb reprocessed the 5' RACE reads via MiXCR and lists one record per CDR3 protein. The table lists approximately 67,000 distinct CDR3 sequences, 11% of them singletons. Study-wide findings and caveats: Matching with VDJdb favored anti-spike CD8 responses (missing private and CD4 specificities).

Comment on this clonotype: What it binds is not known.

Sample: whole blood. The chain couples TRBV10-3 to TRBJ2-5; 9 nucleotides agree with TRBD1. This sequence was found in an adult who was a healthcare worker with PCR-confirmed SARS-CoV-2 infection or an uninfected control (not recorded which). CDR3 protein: CATPSRDRVPETQYF. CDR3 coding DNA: TGTGCCACCCCGTCCCGGGACAGGGTCCCAGAGACCCAGTACTTC.